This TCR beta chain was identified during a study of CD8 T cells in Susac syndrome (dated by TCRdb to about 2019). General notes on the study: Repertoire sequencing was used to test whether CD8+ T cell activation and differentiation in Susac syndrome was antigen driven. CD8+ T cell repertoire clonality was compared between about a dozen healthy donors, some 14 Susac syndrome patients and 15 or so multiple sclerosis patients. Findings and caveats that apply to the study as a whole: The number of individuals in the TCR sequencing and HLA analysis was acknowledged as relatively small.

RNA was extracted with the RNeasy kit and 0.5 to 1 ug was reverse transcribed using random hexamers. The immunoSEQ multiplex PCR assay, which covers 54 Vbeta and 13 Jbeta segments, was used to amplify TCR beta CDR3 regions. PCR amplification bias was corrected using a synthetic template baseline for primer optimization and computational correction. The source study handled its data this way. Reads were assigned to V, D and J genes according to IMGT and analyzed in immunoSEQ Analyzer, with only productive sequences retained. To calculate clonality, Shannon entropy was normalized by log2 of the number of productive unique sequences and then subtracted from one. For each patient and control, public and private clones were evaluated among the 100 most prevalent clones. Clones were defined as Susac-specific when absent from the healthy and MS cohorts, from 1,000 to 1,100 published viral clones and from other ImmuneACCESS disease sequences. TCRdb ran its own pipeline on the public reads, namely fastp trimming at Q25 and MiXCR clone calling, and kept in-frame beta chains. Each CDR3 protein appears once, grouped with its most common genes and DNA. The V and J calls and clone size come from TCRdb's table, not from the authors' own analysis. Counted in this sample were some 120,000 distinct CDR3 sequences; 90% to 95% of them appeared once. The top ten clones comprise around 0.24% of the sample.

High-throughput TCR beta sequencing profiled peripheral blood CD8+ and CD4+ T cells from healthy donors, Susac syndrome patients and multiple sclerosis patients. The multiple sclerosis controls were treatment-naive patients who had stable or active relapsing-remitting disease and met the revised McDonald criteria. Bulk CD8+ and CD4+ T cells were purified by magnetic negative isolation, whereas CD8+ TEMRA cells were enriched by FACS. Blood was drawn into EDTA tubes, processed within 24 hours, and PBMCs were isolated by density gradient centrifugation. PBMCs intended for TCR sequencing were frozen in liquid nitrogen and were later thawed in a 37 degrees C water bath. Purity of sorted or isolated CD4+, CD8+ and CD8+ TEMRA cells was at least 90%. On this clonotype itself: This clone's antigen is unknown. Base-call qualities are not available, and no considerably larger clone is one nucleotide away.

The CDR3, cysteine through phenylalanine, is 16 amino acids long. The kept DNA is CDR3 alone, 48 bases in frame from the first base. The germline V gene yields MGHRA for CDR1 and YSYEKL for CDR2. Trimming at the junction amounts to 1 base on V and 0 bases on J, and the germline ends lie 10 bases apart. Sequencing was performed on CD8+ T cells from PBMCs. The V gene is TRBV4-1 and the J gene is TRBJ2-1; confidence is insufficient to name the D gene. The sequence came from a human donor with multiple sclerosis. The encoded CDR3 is CASSQAASDSYNEQFF. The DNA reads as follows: TGCGCCAGCAGCCAAGCGGCCAGCGACTCCTACAATGAGCAGTTCTTC.